This TCR beta chain was recovered during a study of blood T cells in healthy people across ages (dated by TCRdb to 2015 to 2017). Looking at the study overall: Template switching captured roughly one uniquely barcoded TCR beta cDNA molecule per two T cells in model experiments. Four age groups were formed from the donors: young (average 16 years), middle-aged (approximately 39), aged (62) and long-lived (around 80). Age-related changes in TCR beta repertoire diversity were measured in the study by deep sequencing normalized with unique cDNA molecular identifiers. Using the same blood draw, the study looked at two additional independent replicas of 1 million unique cDNA reads for two donors, one aged 18 to 30 and the other aged 80 or older. To avoid experimental bias, donors of different ages were distributed randomly across sequencing lanes.

From the germline V gene (reference sequence), CDR1 is SSHAT and CDR2 is FNYEAQ. Cut back by 3 bases and 4 bases, the V and J ends lie 14 bases apart. Counted from cysteine to phenylalanine, this CDR3 has 15 amino acids. Of all the DNA, just the CDR3 is kept, 45 bases in frame from base 1. The approximately 40 donors, aged about 6 to 100 years, were systemically healthy Caucasian individuals from Russia. Each donor gave 8 to 10 milliliters of peripheral blood, drawn into EDTA-treated Vacutainer tubes. PBMCs were isolated by Ficoll-Paque density-gradient centrifugation, with at least 6 million obtained per sample. Trizol reagent was used to extract total RNA from the PBMCs, yielding at least 6 micrograms per sample. The percentages of naive CD45RAhigh/CD27high T cells were determined by flow cytometry on a PBMC aliquot from every donor. Receptor libraries were prepared by 5' RACE. Sequenced using an Illumina HiSeq 2500. A second PCR of about 6 to 11 cycles was performed with a sample-barcoded 5' primer and a J-beta primer mix. A unique molecular identifier was introduced onto each TCR beta cDNA molecule by a template-switch 5' adaptor carrying 12 random nucleotides. Each sample yielded at least 2.5 million CDR3-containing paired-end reads. All of the RNA was converted into first-strand cDNA using the Mint cDNA synthesis kit, with a TRBC-specific oligonucleotide serving as the primer. After uracil-DNA glycosylase treatment, a first 18-cycle PCR used universal primers M1SS and BC2_uni_R on all cDNA. The original methods were these. For normalization, 1 million high-quality reads, each with a distinct molecular identifier, were randomly selected from each sample. Instead of being binned into consensus sequences, reads with shared molecular identifiers were discarded. MiTCR, run with a Q25 quality threshold and the strictest error-elimination algorithm, handled CDR3 identification, clonotype clustering and error correction. A nonparametric unseen species model with Euler transformation was used to estimate lower-bound total TCR beta diversity. TCRdb applied fastp at Q25 and MiXCR to the public reads, then kept only in-frame beta chains. All rows with the same CDR3 protein become a single entry with the most common DNA and genes. TCRdb's processing, not the authors', yielded these V and J calls. This sample has about 1.6 million distinct CDR3 sequences in its table, and about 31% of those were observed once. The top ten clonotypes cover approximately 11% of the sample.

For this clonotype: This receptor's antigen is unknown. No much larger clone exists at a distance of one base, and base qualities are not known.

What the authors observed across the whole study: Since profiling was done on bulk unsorted PBMCs, naive and antigen-experienced compartments could not be conclusively compared. Compared with the aged group, the long-lived group had more naive CD4+ T cells, fewer expanded clones and increased TCR diversity, a pattern suggesting age selection. Total diversity estimates from one million sequenced T cells were considered lower bounds and underestimates. Donor CMV infection status was unknown, potentially confounding age-related changes in expanded clonotypes. Observed TCR beta diversity correlated strongly with the percentage of naive T cells measured by flow cytometry. Observed TCR beta diversity per million T cells fell roughly linearly with age, and a significant reduction was already apparent by age approximately 40.

The clonotype comes from a woman aged 25 to 45 in good health. The chain is made from TRBV7-7 and TRBJ2-3; perhaps TRBD2 is the D gene, with 6 bases matching. The sequencing sample was made of blood. CDR3 region: CASSFSPSAPDTQYF. The nucleotides read TGTGCCAGCAGCTTCTCTCCTAGCGCCCCAGATACGCAGTATTTT.